This TCR beta chain was profiled in a study of T cells in Graves' hyperthyroidism and ophthalmopathy. Many counts were recorded for this clonotype. RNA transcripts gave rise to amplified TCR beta CDR3 regions. With the HTBI primer set, the TCR CDR3 went through a first round of RT-PCR. TCRdb reprocessed the multiplex PCR reads with MiXCR, giving one entry per CDR3 protein. The sample records about 420,000 distinct CDR3 sequences, around a sixth being singletons. Germline-derived CDR1 and CDR2 are SGHVS and FQNEAQ. The CDR3 is 14 amino acids. V lost 3 bases and J 3 bases, leaving 11 bases between the germline ends. The authors deemed Graves' hyperthyroidism stable absent ophthalmopathy progression within 18 months. It was 8.5 to 10 ml of fresh peripheral blood that supplied the PBMCs.

The chain couples TRBV7-8 to TRBJ1-1, with D possibly TRBD1 on 5 matching bases. The clonotype originates from a woman aged 18-29 years with Graves' hyperthyroidism. Sequencing input: blood. CDR3 coding DNA: TGTGCCAGCAGCTTGGGAGGGGTGGACACTGAAGCTTTCTTT. It translates to CASSLGGVDTEAFF. Full variable domain (rest looked up from reference TRBV7-8 and TRBJ1-1): GAGVSQSPRYKVAKRGQDVALRCDPISGHVSLFWYQQALGQGPEFLTYFQNEAQLDKSGLPSDRFFAERPEGSVSTLKIQRTQQEDSAVYLCASSLGGVDTEAFFGQGTRLTVV.